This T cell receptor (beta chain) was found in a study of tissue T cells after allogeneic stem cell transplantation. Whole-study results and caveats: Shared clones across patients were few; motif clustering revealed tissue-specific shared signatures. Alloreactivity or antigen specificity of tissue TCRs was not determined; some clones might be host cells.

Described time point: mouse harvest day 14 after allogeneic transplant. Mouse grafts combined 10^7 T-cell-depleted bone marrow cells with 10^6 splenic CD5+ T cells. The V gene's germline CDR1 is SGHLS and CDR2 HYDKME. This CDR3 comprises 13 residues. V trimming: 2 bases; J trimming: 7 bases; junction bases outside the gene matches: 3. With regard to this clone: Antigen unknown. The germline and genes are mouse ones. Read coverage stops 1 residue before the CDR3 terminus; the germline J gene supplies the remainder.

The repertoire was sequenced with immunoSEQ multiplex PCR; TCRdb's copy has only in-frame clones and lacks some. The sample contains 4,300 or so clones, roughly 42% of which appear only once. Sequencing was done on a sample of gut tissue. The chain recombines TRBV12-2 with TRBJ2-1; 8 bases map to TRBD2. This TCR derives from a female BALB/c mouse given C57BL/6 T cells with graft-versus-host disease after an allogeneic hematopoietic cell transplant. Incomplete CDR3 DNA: TGTGCCAGCTCTCAGGGACTGGTAGCTGAGCAGTTC. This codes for CASSQGLVAEQF. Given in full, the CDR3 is CASSQGLVAEQFF.